This T cell receptor (beta chain) was sequenced in a study of cytomegalovirus exposure and HLA in healthy donors. This clone has more than one count but fewer than ten. Its antigen is unidentified. The CDR3 length is 14 residues. Trimming took off 0 bases at V and 5 bases at J, with 10 bases between the two ends. Germline loops: CDR1 LNHNV, CDR2 YYDKDF (reference sequence). Study-level findings and limits: The records held CMV serostatus as the only immune exposure information. Sequencing likely produced, as an artifact, a cluster of highly shared sequence variants. Researchers catalogued some 160 TCR beta chains as cytomegalovirus-associated. Earlier findings revealed that most TCR beta V segments proved productive either about 87% or about 30% of the time.

PCR was performed using 60 Vbeta and 13 Jbeta primers. Sequencing was performed with immunoSEQ multiplex PCR; in TCRdb, only in-frame clones are kept and a portion is missing. Found here are over 200,000 clones, 77% of them singletons; the top ten hold around 2.9%. V gene TRBV15 combines with J gene TRBJ2-5, with D uncertain. The TCR comes from a woman aged 60-75 years in good health and CMV-seropositive. Source material: PBMCs. CDR3 sequence reads: CATSRDVSEETQYF. CDR3 nucleotide sequence: TGTGCCACCAGCAGAGATGTAAGCGAGGAGACCCAGTACTTC.